The 10 T cell receptor beta chains listed next were all sequenced from one sample in a study of OX40 agonist ivuxolimab in advanced cancers. Only in-frame clones appear in the TCRdb table, and some are missing; sequencing was by immunoSEQ multiplex PCR. This sample carries about 90,000 clones, 90% of them seen once, and the ten largest clones take 7.4%. The source material was CD4+ or CD8+ T cells sorted from blood, sampled in a trial of the OX40 agonist ivuxolimab. The receptors here all came from an adult with an advanced solid tumor such as melanoma, head and neck, liver or kidney cancer.

The chain combines TRBV15 with TRBJ1-6, with D possibly being TRBD1 (6 bases). V was clipped by 3 bases and J by 8 bases, with 11 bases between them. Germline CDR1 and CDR2: LNHNV and YYDKDF (reference sequence). The CDR3 spans 14 residues. DNA for the CDR3: TGTGCCACCAGCAGGAGGGGGGGAGATTCACCCCTCCACTTT. As protein: CATSRRGGDSPLHF.

Here the CDR3 DNA reads TGTGCCAGCAGTGATCGGAGGGCGGCTTTCTTT. Translation gives CASSDRRAAFF. The chain recombines TRBV2 with TRBJ1-1; D not resolved. Germline assignment: CDR1 SNHLY and CDR2 FYNNEI. Between the trimmed V and J ends, which lost 3 bases and 11 bases, there was a span of 10 bases. The CDR3 is 11 amino acids.

The chain has TRBV28 and TRBJ2-1; D remains ambiguous. The CDR3 contains 11 residues. Germline-derived CDR1 and CDR2 are MDHEN and SYDVKM. V lost 6 bases and J 8 bases, leaving 8 bases between the germline ends. For the CDR3, the DNA is TGTGCCAGCAGGCACAGCGATGAGCAGTTCTTC. The encoded protein is CASRHSDEQFF.

The V call is TRBV5-4, the J call TRBJ2-4, with 9 bases fitting TRBD1. This CDR3 is built from 15 residues. Germline CDR1 SGHNT, CDR2 YYREEE (reference sequence). The V gene end was trimmed by 6 bases and the J gene end by 1 base; junction bases not matched to a gene: 5. The CDR3 sequence: CASTGQGIAKNIQYF. CDR3 sequence (DNA): TGTGCCAGCACGGGACAGGGTATTGCCAAAAACATTCAGTACTTC.

The CDR3 here is CASSQDWRGLAGAHEQYF. The CDR3, as DNA: TGCGCCAGCAGCCAAGATTGGAGGGGACTAGCGGGAGCCCACGAGCAGTACTTC. The chain couples TRBV4-1 to TRBJ2-7; 14 bases match TRBD2. From germline, CDR1 is MGHRA and CDR2 YSYEKL. The CDR3 runs to 18 residues. Trimming removed 0 bases from V and 5 bases from J; junction bases left unmatched: 9.

The rearrangement uses TRBV7-9 and TRBJ2-5; 9 bases map to TRBD2. After removal of 5 bases from V and 5 bases from J, the junction contained 9 bases not matched to a gene. This CDR3 region has 15 residues. Germline loops: CDR1 SEHNR, CDR2 FQNEAQ (reference sequence). The CDR3 region has the DNA TGTGCCAGCAGCCCAATAGCGGGAGTGCGGGAGACCCAGTACTTC. It specifies CASSPIAGVRETQYF.

This sequence joins TRBV6-5 and TRBJ2-7; TRBD1 agrees at 11 bases. The V gene end was trimmed by 5 bases and the J gene end by 2 bases; junction bases not matched to a gene: 5. This CDR3 has 15 residues. CDR1 and CDR2 (germline): MNHEY, SVGAGI. DNA of the CDR3: TGTGCCAGCAGTCTGGGGACAGGGGGGCCCTACGAGCAGTACTTC. Translation: CASSLGTGGPYEQYF.

There are a few counts of this clone. The same CDR3 can be traced to other DNA sequences in this sample. The chain couples TRBV7-8 to TRBJ2-3; 8 bases map to TRBD2. Germline-derived CDR1 and CDR2 are SGHVS and FQNEAQ. The CDR3 loop spans 16 amino acids. The V and J ends lost 2 bases and 0 bases, in that order; junction bases with no gene match: 4. CDR3 sequence: CASSLQTSGSTDTQYF. The DNA of the CDR3 is TGTGCCAGCAGCTTACAAACTAGCGGTAGCACAGATACGCAGTATTTT.

This clone is medium-sized within its sample. The V gene is TRBV9, the J gene TRBJ1-3, with TRBD1 identical over 7 bases. Germline assignment: CDR1 SGDLS and CDR2 YYNGEE. This CDR3 has 15 residues. J gave up 2 bases and V 3 bases, and 5 bases lay outside the gene matches. CDR3 sequence (DNA): TGTGCCAGCAGCGACCCACAGGGGCCTGGAAACACCATATATTTT. This translates into CASSDPQGPGNTIYF.

This chain connects TRBV21-1 to TRBJ2-2; the table's D call of TRBD2 was not tested on the DNA. TRBV21-1 is an annotated pseudogene. The CDR3 runs to 19 residues. CDR3 nucleotide sequence: TGTGCCAGCAGCAAAGTATGGGGGGTCCTAGCGGATCGAACCGGGGAGCTGTTTTTT. Its protein is CASSKVWGVLADRTGELFF.